This TCR beta chain was captured in a study of blood T cell repertoires in COVID-19. Clinical history reported by participants formed the basis on which cohorts were assigned. Clones were sequenced by immunoSEQ multiplex PCR, and TCRdb holds only the in-frame ones, with some missing. The sample shows about 210,000 clones, 90% of them seen only once. Germline CDR1 and CDR2: MGHDK and SYGVNS. Trimming removed 3 bases from V and 4 bases from J, with 7 bases in between. The length of the CDR3 is 13 residues. This chain joins TRBV25-1 and TRBJ1-3; D call uncertain. This sequence was found in a man aged 25 to 45 who had recovered from COVID-19. Sequenced input: PBMCs or T cells enriched from blood (not recorded which). As DNA, the CDR3 is TGTGCCAGCAGTGATTCGTTGGGAAACACCATATATTTT. The encoded protein is CASSDSLGNTIYF.